These 8 T cell receptor beta chains were all obtained from the same sample, sequenced in a study of graft-versus-host responses after intestinal transplantation. Intraepithelial and lamina propria lymphocytes were freed from processed graft tissue. Clones were read by immunoSEQ multiplex PCR, and TCRdb kept only the in-frame ones, dropping some. The data hold approximately 14,000 clones, with just under 70% observed a single time. The sample here was ileum tissue, taken around 98 weeks after intestinal transplantation. The receptor source for this set is a human patient who received an intestinal transplant, so some T cells may come from the graft donor.

The chain uses TRBV6-5 and TRBJ2-3, with unresolved D. The germline CDR1 and CDR2 sequences are MNHEY and SVGAGI. Trimming took off 2 bases at V and 6 bases at J, with 15 bases between the two ends. CDR3 length equals 15 residues. The CDR3 region is CASSYGEQEEDTQYF. DNA for the CDR3: TGTGCCAGCAGTTACGGGGAACAAGAGGAGGATACGCAGTATTTT.

The chain combines TRBV9 with TRBJ2-7; D is possibly TRBD1 (6 bases). The germline V gene encodes CDR1 SGDLS and CDR2 YYNGEE. V shed 0 bases and J shed 9 bases, with 13 bases lying between them. The CDR3 covers 13 residues. The CDR3 DNA sequence: TGTGCCAGCAGCGTAGAACAGGGCGGACGGCAGTACTTC. Translation gives CASSVEQGGRQYF.

This clone was detected only a few times. The rearrangement joins TRBV19 to TRBJ1-2; 11 bases map to TRBD1. V lost 6 bases, J lost 8 bases, and 5 bases stayed unmatched. Looked up from germline, CDR1 is LNHDA and CDR2 is SQIVND (reference sequence). The length of the CDR3 is 13 residues. CDR3 in amino acids: CASRKGTGGGYTF. As DNA, the CDR3 is TGTGCCAGTAGGAAAGGGACAGGGGGAGGCTACACCTTC.

Points on this clone: The junction departs from the called germline gene at one end, perhaps through a read error. Other nucleotide sequences from this sample produce the same CDR3. The genes are TRBV27 and TRBJ1-5, with 11 bases lining up with TRBD1. The CDR3 sequence is 15 residues long. Germline CDR1 reads MNHEY; CDR2 reads SMNVEV (reference sequence). In DNA, the CDR3 is TGTGCCAGCAGTGCCCGGGACAGGGGGGTTCAGCCCCAGCACTTT. This gives the protein CASSARDRGVQPQHF.

This rearrangement joins TRBV9 to TRBJ2-5; maybe TRBD1 (6 bases). V lost 0 bases to trimming and J lost 5 bases, with 11 bases between them. This CDR3 comprises 14 residues. The germline V gene has CDR1 SGDLS and CDR2 YYNGEE. CDR3 bases: TGTGCCAGCAGCGTAGATGGGGGCTGGGAGACCCAGTACTTC. It is translated as CASSVDGGWETQYF.

The rearrangement joins TRBV5-8 to TRBJ1-5; D possibly corresponds to TRBD1 (6 bases). Germline CDR1 SGHTS, CDR2 YDEGEE. The CDR3 consists of 15 residues. V dropped 4 bases and J dropped 3 bases, with 14 bases sitting between them. The CDR3 DNA sequence: TGTGCCAGCAGCCGAGGAGGGGGGTCCAATCAGCCCCAGCATTTT. It encodes CASSRGGGSNQPQHF.

The rearrangement uses TRBV5-6 and TRBJ2-7; 7 nucleotides line up with TRBD2. The CDR3 loop spans 15 amino acids. The J segment lost 0 bases and the V segment lost 4 bases, leaving 7 bases of the junction unmatched. Germline CDR1 SGHDT, CDR2 YYEEEE. Here the CDR3 DNA reads TGTGCCAGCAGCCCTGGACTAGGATTCTCCTACGAGCAGTACTTC. Protein: CASSPGLGFSYEQYF.

A single count supports this clone. The V call is TRBV5-1, the J call TRBJ2-1; 9 bases fit TRBD2. The germline gives CDR1 SGHRS, CDR2 YFSETQ. The CDR3 is 16 amino acids. The V and J ends lost 5 bases and 0 bases, in that order; junction bases with no gene match: 6. The CDR3 protein is CASRLISGSSYNEQFF. CDR3 DNA: TGCGCCAGCAGATTAATTAGCGGGAGCTCCTACAATGAGCAGTTCTTC.